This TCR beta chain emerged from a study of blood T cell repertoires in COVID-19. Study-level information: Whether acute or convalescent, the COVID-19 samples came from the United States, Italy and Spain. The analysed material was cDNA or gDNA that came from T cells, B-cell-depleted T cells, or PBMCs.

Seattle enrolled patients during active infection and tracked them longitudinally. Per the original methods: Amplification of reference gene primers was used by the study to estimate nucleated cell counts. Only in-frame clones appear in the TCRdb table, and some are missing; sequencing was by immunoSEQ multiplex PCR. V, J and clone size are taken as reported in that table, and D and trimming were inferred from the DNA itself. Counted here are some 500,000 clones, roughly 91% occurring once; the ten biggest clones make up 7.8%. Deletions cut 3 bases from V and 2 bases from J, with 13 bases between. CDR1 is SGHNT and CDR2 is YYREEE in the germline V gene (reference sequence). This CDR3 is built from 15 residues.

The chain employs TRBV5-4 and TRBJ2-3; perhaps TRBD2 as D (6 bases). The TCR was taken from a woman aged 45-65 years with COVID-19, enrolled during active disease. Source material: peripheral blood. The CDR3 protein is CASSSRGLFTDTQYF. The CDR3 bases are TGTGCCAGCAGCTCGCGGGGCCTTTTCACAGATACGCAGTATTTT.